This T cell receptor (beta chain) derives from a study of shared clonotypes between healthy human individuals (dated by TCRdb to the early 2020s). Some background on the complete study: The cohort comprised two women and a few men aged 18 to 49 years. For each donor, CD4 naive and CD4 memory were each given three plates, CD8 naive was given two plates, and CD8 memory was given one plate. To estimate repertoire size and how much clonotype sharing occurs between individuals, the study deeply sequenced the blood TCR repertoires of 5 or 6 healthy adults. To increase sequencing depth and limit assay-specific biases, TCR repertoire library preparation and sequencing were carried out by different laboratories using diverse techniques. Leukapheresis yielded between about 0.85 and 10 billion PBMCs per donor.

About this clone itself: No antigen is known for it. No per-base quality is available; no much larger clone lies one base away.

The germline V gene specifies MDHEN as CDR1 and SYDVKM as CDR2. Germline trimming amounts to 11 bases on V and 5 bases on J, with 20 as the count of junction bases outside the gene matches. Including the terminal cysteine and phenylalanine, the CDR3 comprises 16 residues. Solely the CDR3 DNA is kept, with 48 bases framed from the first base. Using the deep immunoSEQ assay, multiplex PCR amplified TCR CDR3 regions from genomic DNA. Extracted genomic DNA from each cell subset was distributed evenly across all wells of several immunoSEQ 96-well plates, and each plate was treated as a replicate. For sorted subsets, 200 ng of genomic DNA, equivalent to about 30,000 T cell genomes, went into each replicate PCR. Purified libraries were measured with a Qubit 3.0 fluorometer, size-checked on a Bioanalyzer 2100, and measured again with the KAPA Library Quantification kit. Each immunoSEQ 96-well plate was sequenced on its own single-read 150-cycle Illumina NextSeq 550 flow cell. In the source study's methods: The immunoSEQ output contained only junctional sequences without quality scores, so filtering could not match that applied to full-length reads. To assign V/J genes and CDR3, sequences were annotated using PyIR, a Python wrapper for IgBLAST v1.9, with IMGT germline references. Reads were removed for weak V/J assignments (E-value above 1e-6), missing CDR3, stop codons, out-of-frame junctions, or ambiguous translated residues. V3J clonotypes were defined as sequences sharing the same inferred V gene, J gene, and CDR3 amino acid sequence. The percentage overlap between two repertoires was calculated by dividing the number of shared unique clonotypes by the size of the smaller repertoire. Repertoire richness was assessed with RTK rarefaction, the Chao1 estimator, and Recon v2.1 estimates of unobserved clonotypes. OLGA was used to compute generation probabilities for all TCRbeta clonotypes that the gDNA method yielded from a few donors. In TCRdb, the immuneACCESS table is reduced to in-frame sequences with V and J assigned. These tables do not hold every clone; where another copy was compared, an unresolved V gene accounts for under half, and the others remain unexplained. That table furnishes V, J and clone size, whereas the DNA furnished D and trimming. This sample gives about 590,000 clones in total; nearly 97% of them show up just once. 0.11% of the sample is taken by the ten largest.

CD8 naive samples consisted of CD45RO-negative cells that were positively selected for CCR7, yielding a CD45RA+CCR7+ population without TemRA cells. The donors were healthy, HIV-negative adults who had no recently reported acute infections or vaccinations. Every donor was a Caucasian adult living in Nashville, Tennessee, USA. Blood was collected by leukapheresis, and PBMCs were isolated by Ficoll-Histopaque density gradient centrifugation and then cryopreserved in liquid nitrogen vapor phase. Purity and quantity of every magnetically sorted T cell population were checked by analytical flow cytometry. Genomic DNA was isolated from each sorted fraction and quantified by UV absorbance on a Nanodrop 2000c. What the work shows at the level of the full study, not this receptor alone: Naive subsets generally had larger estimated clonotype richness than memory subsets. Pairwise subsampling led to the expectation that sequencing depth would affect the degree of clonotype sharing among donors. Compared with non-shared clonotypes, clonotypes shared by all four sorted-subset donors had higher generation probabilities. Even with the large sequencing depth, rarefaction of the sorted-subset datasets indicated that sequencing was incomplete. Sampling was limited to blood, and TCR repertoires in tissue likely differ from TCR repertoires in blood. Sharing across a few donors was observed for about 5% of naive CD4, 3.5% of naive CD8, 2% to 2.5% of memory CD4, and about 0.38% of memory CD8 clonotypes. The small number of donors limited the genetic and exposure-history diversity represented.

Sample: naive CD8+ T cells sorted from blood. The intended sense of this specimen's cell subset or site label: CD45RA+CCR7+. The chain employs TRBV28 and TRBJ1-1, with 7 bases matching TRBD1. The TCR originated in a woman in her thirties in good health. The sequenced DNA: TGTGCCGCCAGCTATGGAGAGACAGGGCTAACTACTGAAGCTTTCTTT. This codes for CAASYGETGLTTEAFF.